This T cell receptor (beta chain) was observed in a study of T-cell memory formation after mild COVID-19. The CDR3 consists of 13 residues. Trimming took off 3 bases at V and 7 bases at J, with 7 bases between the two ends. Germline CDR1 is SEHNR and CDR2 is FQNEAQ (reference sequence). This clonotype showed up just a few times. The antigen is not known. Barcoded TCR alpha and TCR beta cDNA libraries with UMIs came from 5'RACE using constant-segment primers. TCRdb independently ran MiXCR on the 5' RACE reads; one entry per CDR3 protein. The sample has more than 250,000 distinct CDR3 sequences, roughly 17% seen once. Study findings and constraints: For second-wave clones that peaked at day 37, SARS-CoV-2 specificity went unverified.

Sequenced material: PBMCs or a T cell subset sorted from them (not recorded which). The chain combines TRBV7-9 with TRBJ1-6; no clear D. This receptor was taken from a man aged 18 to 29 who had mild COVID-19 (a few samples of this study predate the infection). Cell type and time point are not known. CDR3 protein: CASSLRTNSPLHF. The CDR3 nucleotides are TGTGCCAGCAGCTTGAGAACCAATTCACCCCTCCACTTT.